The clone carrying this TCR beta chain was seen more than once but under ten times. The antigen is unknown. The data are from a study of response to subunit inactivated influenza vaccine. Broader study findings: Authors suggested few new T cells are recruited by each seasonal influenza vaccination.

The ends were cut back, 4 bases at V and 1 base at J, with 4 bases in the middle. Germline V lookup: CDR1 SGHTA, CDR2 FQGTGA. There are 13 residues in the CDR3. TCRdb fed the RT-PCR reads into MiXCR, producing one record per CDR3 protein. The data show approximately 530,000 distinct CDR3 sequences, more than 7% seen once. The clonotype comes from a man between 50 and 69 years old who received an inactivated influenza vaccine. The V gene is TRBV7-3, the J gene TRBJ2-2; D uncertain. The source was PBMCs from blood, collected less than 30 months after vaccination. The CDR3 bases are TGTGCCAGCAGCTACGAGAACACCGGGGAGCTGTTTTTT. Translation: CASSYENTGELFF.